This TCR beta chain appears in the sequencing data of a study of Ad26.COV2.S vaccination and SARS-CoV-2 variants. Study as a whole: Among those in the COV1001 Ad26.COV2.S trial arm was the donor.

TCRdb's table, derived via immunoSEQ multiplex PCR, lists solely in-frame clones and lacks some. The sample includes roughly 320,000 clones, roughly 84% seen only once; the top ten take approximately 3.6%. As for treatment: roughly 19 received Ad26.COV2.S at low or high dose, single or two shots; about five received placebo; per-sample allocation not given. Specimens were obtained on day 63 following the first vaccine or placebo injection. V was pared by 2 bases and J by 13 bases, with 9 bases of the junction left unmatched. This CDR3 region has 13 residues. Germline V lookup: CDR1 SNHLY, CDR2 FYNNEI.

Sequencing used peripheral blood, obtained in a trial of Ad26.COV2.S vaccine versus placebo. The sequence was obtained from a person aged 18 to 65 who received the Ad26.COV2.S COVID-19 vaccine or a placebo. The genes are TRBV2 and TRBJ2-7, with 9 positions matching TRBD2. The CDR3 bases are TGTGCCAGCAGTGAAAAAGTTAGCGGGGGAGTTTACTTC. Encoded protein: CASSEKVSGGVYF.